This entry lists 30 T cell receptor beta chains sequenced from one sample in a study of response to subunit inactivated influenza vaccine. Each CDR3 protein gets one entry after TCRdb re-called the RT-PCR reads with MiXCR. This sample has approximately 500,000 distinct CDR3 sequences, with 20% to 25% found just once. These same records also appear under a second study, on T cells expressing NK-cell markers. That source reports: Generation of TCR beta cDNA was performed by 5'RACE template switching incorporating UMIs.

Sequencing was performed on CD4+ T cells sorted from PBMCs, taken approximately 12 days after vaccination. The source of these receptors is a man aged 50 or older who received an inactivated influenza vaccine.

This clonotype appeared a few times. V is TRBV11-2 and J is TRBJ1-4; weak D call: TRBD1 (6 bases). V was pared by 1 base and J by 0 bases, with 6 bases between. Germline CDR1 reads SGHAT; CDR2 reads FQNNGV. There are 15 residues in the CDR3. The CDR3 is CASSLGQATNEKLFF. The CDR3 DNA reads as TGTGCCAGCAGCTTAGGACAGGCAACTAATGAAAAACTGTTTTTT.

This clonotype appeared many times. The CDR3 DNA reads TGTGCCAGCAGTTTAGACTCACGGCCCCTAGGCAAAAACATTCAGTACTTC. It encodes CASSLDSRPLGKNIQYF. This sequence joins TRBV12-3 or TRBV12-4 and TRBJ2-4; D gene uncertain. V lost 1 base and J lost 3, with 16 bases in between. The CDR3 contains 17 residues.

The rearrangement joins TRBV7-3 to TRBJ2-1, with D unclear. The CDR3 sequence is 13 residues long. Germline CDR1 and CDR2: SGHTA and FQGTGA. The V and J ends lost 3 bases and 10 bases respectively, with 13 bases between them. The CDR3 DNA follows: TGTGCCAGCAGCTTCGGCTCCCGAGGAGAGCAGTTCTTC. This sequence encodes CASSFGSRGEQFF.

V gene TRBV20-1 combines with J gene TRBJ1-5; D is uncertain. V lost 1 base, J lost 7 bases, and 8 bases lay in between. The CDR3 is 12 amino acids. CDR1 is DFQATT, CDR2 SNEGSKA, per germline (reference sequence). This CDR3 is CSARGGTQPQHF. CDR3 bases: TGCAGTGCTAGAGGCGGAACACAGCCCCAGCATTTT.

CDR3 nucleotide sequence: TGTGCCAGCAGCCGCGGACAGGGTTCCACCGGGGAGCTGTTTTTT. It codes for CASSRGQGSTGELFF. The gene calls are TRBV13 and TRBJ2-2; 8 positions match TRBD1. This CDR3 contains 15 residues. Germline V gives CDR1 PRHDT, CDR2 FYEKMQ (reference sequence). Trimming took 5 bases from V and 4 from J; bases not matched to a gene: 6.

Only one count was recorded for this clonotype. V is TRBV3-1 and J is TRBJ1-1; D gene uncertain. CDR1 and CDR2 (germline): LGHDT, YNNKEL (reference sequence). V lost 1 base to trimming and J lost 4 bases, with 10 bases between them. This CDR3 has 14 amino acids. This chain's CDR3 is CASSQGGTATEAFF. For the CDR3, the DNA is TGTGCCAGCAGCCAAGGGGGAACAGCCACTGAAGCTTTCTTT.

For this clonotype: Mismatch with germline at one junction end may stem from a read error. The V gene is TRBV5-1, the J gene TRBJ2-3; tentatively, D is TRBD1 or TRBD2 (5 bases each). The length of the CDR3 is 12 residues. Germline lookup yields CDR1 SGHRS and CDR2 YFSETQ. Written as DNA, the CDR3 is TGCGTCAGCAGCTTTGGGGGAGATACGCAGTATTTT. It translates to CVSSFGGDTQYF. The full variable domain, in which reference TRBV5-1 and TRBJ2-3 provide the parts outside the CDR3, is KAGVTQTPRYLIKTRGQQVTLSCSPISGHRSVSWYQQTPGQGLQFLFEYFSETQRNKGNFPGRFSGRQFSNSRSEMNVSTLELGDSALYLCVSSFGGDTQYFGPGTRLTVL.

This clonotype was recorded a few times. The chain uses TRBV7-2 and TRBJ2-3; weak D call: TRBD1 (6 bases). The CDR3 runs to 16 residues. Germline V CDR1 and CDR2: SGHTA, FQGNSA. The V end lost 1 base, the J end lost 8 bases, and 19 bases lay between the germline ends. CDR3 in amino acids: CASSLDTGPKSATQYF. The CDR3 nucleotides read TGTGCCAGCAGCTTAGACACAGGGCCCAAGTCGGCTACGCAGTATTTT.

A few counts support this clonotype. The V call is TRBV10-3, the J call TRBJ2-7; D is unresolved. CDR1 is ENHRY and CDR2 is SYGVKD in the germline V gene. The germline V and J ends were trimmed by 0 bases and 3 bases, with 3 bases remaining between them. The CDR3 covers 12 residues. The CDR3 DNA follows: TGTGCCATCAGTGAGTCTGGCTACGAGCAGTACTTC. This gives the protein CAISESGYEQYF.

The chain has TRBV28 and TRBJ2-7; tentative D call: TRBD1 (5 bases). V gave up 7 bases and J gave up 2 bases, with 6 bases separating them. The germline gives CDR1 MDHEN, CDR2 SYDVKM. This CDR3 region has 11 residues. The CDR3 DNA reads TGTGCCAGCATGACAGCCTACGAGCAGTACTTC. Its protein is CASMTAYEQYF.

This clonotype was counted between two and nine times. The chain combines TRBV5-5 with TRBJ2-7, with 7 bases lining up with TRBD2. The CDR3 totals 17 residues. Germline assignment: CDR1 SGHKS and CDR2 YYEKEE (reference sequence). J lost 3 bases, V lost 0 bases, and 12 bases had no gene match. The DNA for the CDR3 is TGTGCCAGCAGCTTGGCCCCAAACAGCGGGACGGGCTACGAGCAGTACTTC. The encoded protein is CASSLAPNSGTGYEQYF. Based on the CDR3 plus reference TRBV5-5 and TRBJ2-7, the full variable domain is DAGVTQSPTHLIKTRGQQVTLRCSPISGHKSVSWYQQVLGQGPQFIFQYYEKEERGRGNFPDRFSARQFPNYSSELNVNALLLGDSALYLCASSLAPNSGTGYEQYFGPGTRLTVT.

The sample holds many counts of this clonotype. J is TRBJ2-7 and V is TRBV29-1, with no clear D. The V gene lost 3 bases and the J gene lost 0 bases, with 12 bases spanning the gap. CDR3 length: 14 amino acids. Germline values: CDR1 SQVTM, CDR2 ANQGSEA. The CDR3 DNA reads TGCAGCGTTGACGGTGGTGTTGCCTCCTACGAGCAGTACTTC. Amino acid sequence: CSVDGGVASYEQYF.

This clonotype was recorded many times. The chain employs TRBV12-3 or TRBV12-4 and TRBJ1-4; D is unclear. The CDR3 runs to 13 residues. V lost 6 bases, J lost 10 bases, and 15 bases lay in between. The CDR3 DNA follows: TGTGCCAGCAGCCCCGTTGGCAAGGGAAAACTGTTTTTT. Protein: CASSPVGKGKLFF.

The sample holds a few counts of this clonotype. V and J are TRBV3-1 and TRBJ1-3; D possibly corresponds to TRBD1 (5 bases). Germline CDR1 LGHDT, CDR2 YNNKEL (reference sequence). Trimming took 2 bases from V and 0 from J, leaving 11 bases between them. This CDR3 has 16 residues. CDR3 in amino acids: CASSQRDSTSGNTIYF. In nucleotides, the CDR3 is TGTGCCAGCAGCCAAAGGGACTCTACCTCTGGAAACACCATATATTTT.

The CDR3 DNA reads as TGTGCCAGCAGCCCTAAGGGGGCAGATACGCAGTATTTT. This codes for CASSPKGADTQYF. V is TRBV5-6 and J is TRBJ2-3; perhaps TRBD1 as D (6 bases). CDR3 length: 13 residues. Between the trimmed V and J ends, which lost 4 bases and 4 bases, there was a span of 10 bases. Germline V lookup: CDR1 SGHDT, CDR2 YYEEEE.

V gene TRBV3-1 combines with J gene TRBJ1-1, with 9 bases lining up with TRBD1. Germline CDR1 reads LGHDT; CDR2 reads YNNKEL (reference sequence). The length of the CDR3 is 17 residues. Unmatched junction bases numbered 16, after V lost 2 bases and J lost 9 bases. CDR3 DNA sequence: TGTGCCAGCAGCCAACCCCTCGGACAGGGGTGGTTGGCGAAAGCTTTCTTT. Translated, it gives CASSQPLGQGWLAKAFF.

This clonotype was seen more than once but under ten times. V and J are TRBV29-1 and TRBJ2-3, with 8 positions matching TRBD1. The CDR3 consists of 14 residues. V was pared by 6 bases and J by 3 bases, with 8 bases of the junction left unmatched. Germline assignment: CDR1 SQVTM and CDR2 ANQGSEA. The CDR3 DNA reads as TGCAGCGTGGCAGGGGGCCGGGGAACAGATACGCAGTATTTT. It translates to CSVAGGRGTDTQYF.

The genes are TRBV7-9 and TRBJ2-2; D gene ambiguous. Germline V lookup: CDR1 SEHNR, CDR2 FQNEAQ (reference sequence). V lost 5 bases to trimming and J lost 1 base, with 11 bases between them. This CDR3 is built from 15 residues. CDR3 protein: CASSPAWVNTGELFF. CDR3 nucleotide sequence: TGTGCCAGCAGCCCTGCCTGGGTGAACACCGGGGAGCTGTTTTTT.

V is TRBV9 and J is TRBJ2-1; D is possibly TRBD2 (7 bases). CDR1 and CDR2 (germline): SGDLS, YYNGEE. The V and J ends lost 0 bases and 0 bases respectively, with 10 bases between them. This CDR3 spans 16 amino acids. This CDR3 is CASSVGRGASYNEQFF. The DNA for the CDR3 is TGTGCCAGCAGCGTAGGTCGGGGGGCCTCCTACAATGAGCAGTTCTTC.

This clonotype was found many times. The V gene is TRBV5-1, the J gene TRBJ2-3, with 8 bases matching TRBD2. Looked up from germline, CDR1 is SGHRS and CDR2 is YFSETQ. The CDR3 has 12 amino acids. With V trimmed by 8 bases and J by 9 bases, 8 bases remained unmatched. The CDR3 bases are TGCGCCAGTAGTAGCGGGATTGAGACGCAGTATTTT. Translation gives CASSSGIETQYF.

DNA of the CDR3: TGTGCCAGCAGTTTGGACAGGGGGCTTTCACCCCTCCACTTT. This codes for CASSLDRGLSPLHF. The genes are TRBV27 and TRBJ1-6; 11 bases are a match to TRBD1. The CDR3 loop spans 14 amino acids. Germline V CDR1 and CDR2: MNHEY, SMNVEV (reference sequence). The junction had 1 base not matched to a gene; V was cut back by 3 bases and J by 9 bases.

The V and J genes are TRBV29-1 and TRBJ1-2; maybe TRBD1 (5 bases). Trimming pared 4 bases from V and 3 bases from J, leaving 15 bases between. The CDR3 consists of 14 residues. CDR1 SQVTM and CDR2 ANQGSEA come from the germline V gene. The CDR3 loop is CSVVPPRVDYGYTF. Here the CDR3 DNA reads TGCAGCGTTGTACCGCCCAGGGTGGACTATGGCTACACCTTC.

The chain is built from TRBV7-9 and TRBJ2-7, with a tentative D call TRBD1 (5 bases). Deletions cut 3 bases from V and 2 bases from J, with 11 bases between. The CDR3 length is 14 residues. Germline CDR1 and CDR2: SEHNR and FQNEAQ (reference sequence). CDR3 in DNA: TGTGCCAGCAGCTTCCTGGACACTCCCTACGAGCAGTACTTC. Its translation is CASSFLDTPYEQYF.

This clonotype was counted between two and nine times. V and J are TRBV12-3 or TRBV12-4 and TRBJ2-6; D gene ambiguous. The CDR3 has 17 amino acids. V shed 5 bases and J shed 4 bases, with 18 bases lying between them. This chain's CDR3 is CASSPGPSASGANVLTF. The CDR3 region has the DNA TGTGCCAGCAGTCCCGGACCTTCTGCGTCAGGGGCCAACGTCCTGACTTTC.

This clonotype was observed a handful of times. This chain links TRBV7-2 with TRBJ2-7; D may be TRBD2 (5 bases). The CDR3 runs to 14 residues. In germline, CDR1 is SGHTA, CDR2 FQGNSA. V gave up 1 base and J gave up 1 base, with 8 bases separating them. The CDR3 region is CASSLERRSYEQYF. CDR3 nucleotides: TGTGCCAGCAGCTTAGAGCGGAGGTCCTACGAGCAGTACTTC.

The chain is built from TRBV28 and TRBJ1-5, with D unclear. CDR3 length: 14 amino acids. Germline CDR1 reads MDHEN; CDR2 reads SYDVKM. Trimming took 8 bases from V and 1 from J, leaving 12 bases between them. CDR3 nucleotides: TGTGCCAGCGGAAAGGGTGCGAGCAATCAGCCCCAGCATTTT. It encodes CASGKGASNQPQHF.

The chain has TRBV29-1 and TRBJ2-5, with D possibly being TRBD1 (7 bases). The CDR3 is made up of 14 amino acids. V lost 7 bases and J lost 6, with 21 bases in between. In germline, CDR1 is SQVTM, CDR2 ANQGSEA. Written as DNA, the CDR3 is TGCAGCGCCTCAGGGGGGAGCTCATACCAGACCCAGTACTTC. It is translated as CSASGGSSYQTQYF.

In nucleotides, the CDR3 is TGCAGTGTCACTTCGACAGGAGCCCTATCTGGCTACACCTTC. Protein product: CSVTSTGALSGYTF. This chain links TRBV20-1 with TRBJ1-2; weak D call: TRBD1 (6 bases). Germline V gene sequence: CDR1 DFQATT, CDR2 SNEGSKA (reference sequence). CDR3 size: 14 residues. Trimming removed 7 bases from V and 7 bases from J, with 22 bases in between.

This clonotype has more than one count but fewer than ten. V and J are TRBV20-1 and TRBJ2-3; 8 nucleotides match TRBD2. CDR1 is DFQATT, CDR2 SNEGSKA, per germline (reference sequence). The CDR3 is made up of 20 amino acids. V dropped 0 bases and J dropped 0; count of bases not matched to a gene: 17. The CDR3, as DNA: TGCAGTGCTAGAGACCCCTTAGGGGCGGGGGGATTCTCAAGCACAGATACGCAGTATTTT. Translating gives CSARDPLGAGGFSSTDTQYF.

Of note for this clonotype: The junction and the germline gene differ at one end; a read error may be behind it. The CDR3 coding sequence is TGTGCCAGCAGCTCCCGGGCCTCCCTCAGGGACTTC. This translates into CASSSRASLRDF. The chain is built from TRBV5-6 and TRBJ2-7; TRBD1 might be the D (5 bases). Germline V gene lookup returns CDR1 SGHDT and CDR2 YYEEEE. This CDR3 is 12 amino acids long.